Shown below are 20 T cell receptor beta chains from a single sample sequenced in a study of cytomegalovirus exposure and HLA in healthy donors. Both 60 Vbeta primers and 13 Jbeta primers went into the PCR. The method was immunoSEQ multiplex PCR; TCRdb's version includes in-frame clones alone and lacks a portion of them. Among 170,000 or so clones listed, over 60% were seen once. Sequences were obtained from PBMCs. The receptors here all came from a man aged 35 to 55 in good health and CMV-seronegative.

This chain uses TRBV2 with TRBJ1-4; tentative D call: TRBD1 (5 bases). Looked up from germline, CDR1 is SNHLY and CDR2 is FYNNEI. The CDR3 spans 15 residues. Trimming removed 7 bases at V and 5 bases at J, with 17 bases between. The CDR3: CASTFVGAVNEKLFF. The DNA for the CDR3 is TGTGCCAGCACATTTGTAGGGGCGGTCAATGAAAAACTGTTTTTT.

This rearrangement joins TRBV2 to TRBJ1-4; D is undetermined. The V and J ends lost 6 bases and 5 bases respectively, with 7 bases between them. This CDR3 region has 12 residues. CDR1 and CDR2 (germline): SNHLY, FYNNEI. The CDR3 DNA follows: TGTGCCAGCAGAAACCTAAATGAAAAACTGTTTTTT. Amino acid sequence: CASRNLNEKLFF.

J is TRBJ1-1 and V is TRBV7-2; D gene ambiguous. Per germline, CDR1 SGHTA and CDR2 FQGNSA. This CDR3 region has 16 residues. V shed 1 base and J shed 6 bases, with 18 bases lying between them. The CDR3 region is CASSLGQSQHHSEAFF. DNA of the CDR3: TGTGCCAGCAGCTTAGGGCAGTCCCAACACCATTCTGAAGCTTTCTTT.

This chain links TRBV19 with TRBJ2-7, with 9 bases fitting TRBD1. The CDR3 sequence is 15 residues long. Unmatched junction bases numbered 8, after V lost 4 bases and J lost 4 bases. The germline V gene has CDR1 LNHDA and CDR2 SQIVND (reference sequence). The CDR3 is CASSTRGDRAYEQYF. CDR3 coding DNA: TGTGCCAGTAGTACTCGTGGGGACAGGGCATACGAGCAGTACTTC.

The J gene is TRBJ1-1, the V gene TRBV5-4; a weak D match, TRBD1 (5 bases). Deletions cut 10 bases from V and 0 bases from J, with 16 bases between. This CDR3 has 14 residues. Germline V gene sequence: CDR1 SGHNT, CDR2 YYREEE (reference sequence). The chain's CDR3 is CAAASGGLNTEAFF. Written as DNA, the CDR3 is TGTGCCGCGGCTAGCGGGGGTTTGAACACTGAAGCTTTCTTT.

This chain uses TRBV11-1 with TRBJ1-1, with D unresolved. The CDR3 is made up of 13 amino acids. The V end was cut by 5 bases, the J end by 3 bases, with 10 bases between. Germline CDR1 is SGHAT and CDR2 is FQDESV (reference sequence). CDR3 in amino acids: CASSPWEDTEAFF. The DNA of the CDR3 is TGTGCCAGCAGCCCCTGGGAGGACACTGAAGCTTTCTTT.

The chain has TRBV29-1 and TRBJ2-3, with TRBD2 identical over 14 bases. CDR1 and CDR2 from the germline V gene are SQVTM and ANQGSEA. V was pared by 6 bases and J by 6 bases, with 11 bases of the junction left unmatched. This CDR3 is 16 amino acids long. The CDR3 region is CSVGGGTSGSWDTQYF. The CDR3 nucleotides read TGCAGCGTCGGGGGCGGGACTAGCGGGAGTTGGGATACGCAGTATTTT.

This clone was observed a handful of times. This chain connects TRBV11-2 to TRBJ2-1, with D perhaps TRBD2 (7 bases). Trimming removed 0 bases from V and 7 bases from J, with 10 bases in between. CDR3 length equals 14 residues. Germline V gene sequence: CDR1 SGHAT, CDR2 FQNNGV. CDR3 in amino acids: CASSLDRGANEQFF. The DNA of the CDR3 is TGTGCCAGCAGCTTAGATCGGGGGGCGAATGAGCAGTTCTTC.

This chain uses TRBV19 with TRBJ2-7; 9 nucleotides line up with TRBD1. The CDR3 contains 14 residues. Germline loops: CDR1 LNHDA, CDR2 SQIVND (reference sequence). V trimming: 9 bases; J trimming: 2 bases; junction bases outside the gene matches: 8. The CDR3 DNA follows: TGTGCCAGCCGAGGACAGGGGCCAACCTACGAGCAGTACTTC. Translating it yields CASRGQGPTYEQYF.

The chain has TRBV6-5 and TRBJ2-7, with a possible D match to TRBD1 (6 bases). Trimming left V 5 bases short and J 7 bases short, with 18 bases between. CDR1 is MNHEY, CDR2 SVGAGI, per germline. CDR3 length: 14 amino acids. The CDR3 coding sequence is TGTGCCAGCAGTCCAGCAGGGGTTGACGGGGAGCAGTACTTC. Protein sequence: CASSPAGVDGEQYF.

V gene TRBV6-5 combines with J gene TRBJ1-1; D is undetermined. The germline V gene encodes CDR1 MNHEY and CDR2 SVGAGI. Trimming removed 7 bases at V and 2 bases at J, with 14 bases between. CDR3 size: 14 residues. The CDR3 nucleotides are TGTGCCAGCAACGACCGGCGGGGTAACACTGAAGCTTTCTTT. Translated: CASNDRRGNTEAFF.

The V call is TRBV6-1, the J call TRBJ1-1; D perhaps matches TRBD1 (5 bases). The V and J ends lost 2 bases and 5 bases respectively, with 9 bases between them. The CDR3 is made up of 13 amino acids. Per germline, CDR1 MNHNS and CDR2 SASEGT. CDR3 sequence reads: CASSEQGKTEAFF. CDR3 nucleotide sequence: TGTGCCAGCAGTGAACAGGGAAAGACTGAAGCTTTCTTT.

The V and J genes are TRBV18 and TRBJ2-5, with TRBD2 identical over 11 bases. Germline trimming cut 3 bases from V and 4 bases from J; bases unmatched to any gene: 7. In germline, CDR1 is KGHSH, CDR2 LQKENI. The CDR3 consists of 16 residues. CDR3: CASSPISGGAAETQYF. In DNA, the CDR3 is TGTGCCAGCTCACCTATTAGCGGGGGGGCCGCAGAGACCCAGTACTTC.

The chain has TRBV7-9 and TRBJ1-2, with D tentatively TRBD1 (5 bases). There are 12 residues in the CDR3. Germline-derived CDR1 and CDR2 are SEHNR and FQNEAQ (reference sequence). V was clipped by 4 bases and J by 7 bases, with 10 bases between them. In DNA, the CDR3 is TGTGCCAGCAGCTCTCGGGGGGGTGGCTACACCTTC. Its protein is CASSSRGGGYTF.

This clone was observed once. The chain couples TRBV7-2 to TRBJ1-3; 10 bases align to TRBD1. With 4 bases clipped from V and 4 bases from J, the junction kept 4 bases outside the gene matches. The CDR3 length is 15 residues. Germline CDR1 and CDR2: SGHTA and FQGNSA. The CDR3 spells CASSSTGGWGNTIYF. The CDR3 DNA reads TGTGCCAGCAGCTCGACAGGGGGCTGGGGAAACACCATATATTTT.

The J gene is TRBJ2-1, the V gene TRBV12-5, with 10 bases fitting TRBD1. V dropped 5 bases and J dropped 7; count of bases not matched to a gene: 11. CDR1 and CDR2 from the germline V gene are LGHNT and FRNRAP. CDR3 length: 16 residues. The CDR3 region is CASGPPSGQGKNEQFF. The CDR3 DNA sequence: TGTGCTAGTGGTCCCCCGTCGGGACAGGGGAAAAATGAGCAGTTCTTC.

V and J are TRBV11-2 and TRBJ1-2; 11 nucleotides align to TRBD1. Per the germline V gene, CDR1 is SGHAT and CDR2 is FQNNGV. V was clipped by 1 base and J by 8 bases; unmatched bases: 12. The CDR3 contains 17 residues. CDR3 in DNA: TGTGCCAGCAGCTTAGGCCCCCCCGGGACAGGGGGTTACGGCTACACCTTC. It translates to CASSLGPPGTGGYGYTF. Looking up the rest from reference TRBV11-2 and TRBJ1-2 gives the full variable domain: EAGVAQSPRYKIIEKRQSVAFWCNPISGHATLYWYQQILGQGPKLLIQFQNNGVVDDSQLPKDRFSAERLKGVDSTLKIQPAKLEDSAVYLCASSLGPPGTGGYGYTFGSGTRLTVV.

This chain connects TRBV6-1 to TRBJ2-7; 10 nucleotides line up with TRBD1. This CDR3 is built from 15 residues. Germline CDR1 reads MNHNS; CDR2 reads SASEGT. Trimming removed 5 bases from V and 2 bases from J; junction bases left unmatched: 6. The DNA for the CDR3 is TGTGCCAGCAGTAAAGACAGGGGGCGAACCTACGAGCAGTACTTC. This encodes CASSKDRGRTYEQYF.

This clone was seen only once. V and J are TRBV16 and TRBJ1-3; no firm D call. Trimming took 0 bases from V and 5 from J, leaving 11 bases between them. Germline V gene data show CDR1 as KGHSY and CDR2 as FQNENV. The CDR3 extends over 15 amino acids. CDR3 sequence: CASSQSFRERNTIYF. CDR3 DNA: TGTGCCAGCAGCCAATCGTTCCGCGAAAGAAACACCATATATTTT.

This chain joins TRBV4-1 and TRBJ2-1, with D perhaps matching TRBD2 (6 bases). The CDR3 is made up of 15 amino acids. The germline V gene encodes CDR1 MGHRA and CDR2 YSYEKL. V lost 7 bases, J lost 8 bases, and 21 bases lay in between. CDR3 bases: TGCGCCAGCACGCTCCGGGACTCCCTTAGGGATGAGCAGTTCTTC. Translating gives CASTLRDSLRDEQFF.